This TCR beta chain was captured by sequencing in a study of blood T cell repertoires in COVID-19. Study-level background: The study drew acute and convalescent COVID-19 samples from the United States, Italy and Spain. PBMCs, B-cell-depleted T cells, or T cells provided the cDNA or gDNA that made up the material.

The CDR3 covers 18 residues. V was cut by 0 bases and J by 2 bases, with 19 bases left in between. Germline-derived CDR1 and CDR2 are SEHNR and FQNEAQ (reference sequence). Study processing details: How many nucleated cells were present was estimated from reference gene primer amplification. The data were produced by immunoSEQ multiplex PCR, yet TCRdb's version contains in-frame clones alone and is incomplete. V and J calls and clone size come straight from that table; D and trimming were deduced from the DNA. The table has over 250,000 clones, 83% seen once. This rearrangement joins TRBV7-9 to TRBJ1-1; TRBD1 might be the D (6 bases). The sample was peripheral blood. The clonotype was recovered from a woman aged 50 to 60 who had recovered from COVID-19. As DNA, the CDR3 is TGTGCCAGCAGCTTAGCGCAGGGGCCTTCCCCCCAAAACACTGAAGCTTTCTTT. This gives the protein CASSLAQGPSPQNTEAFF. The full variable domain, its missing parts supplied by reference TRBV7-9 and TRBJ1-1, is DTGVSQNPRHKITKRGQNVTFRCDPISEHNRLYWYRQTLGQGPEFLTYFQNEAQLEKSRLLSDRFSAERPKGSFSTLEIQRTEQGDSAMYLCASSLAQGPSPQNTEAFFGQGTRLTVV.